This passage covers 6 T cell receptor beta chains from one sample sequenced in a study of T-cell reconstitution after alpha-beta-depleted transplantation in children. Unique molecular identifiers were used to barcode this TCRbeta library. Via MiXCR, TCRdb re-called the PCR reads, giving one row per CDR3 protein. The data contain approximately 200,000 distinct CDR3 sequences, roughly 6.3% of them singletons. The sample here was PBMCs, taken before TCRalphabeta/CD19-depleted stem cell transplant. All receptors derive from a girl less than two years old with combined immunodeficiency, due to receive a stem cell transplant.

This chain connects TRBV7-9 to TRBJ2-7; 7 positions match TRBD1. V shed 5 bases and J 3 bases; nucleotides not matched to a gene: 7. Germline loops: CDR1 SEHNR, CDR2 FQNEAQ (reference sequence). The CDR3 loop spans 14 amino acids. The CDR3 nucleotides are TGTGCCAGCAGCGCCGAGGGACAGCTCTACGAGCAGTACTTC. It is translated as CASSAEGQLYEQYF. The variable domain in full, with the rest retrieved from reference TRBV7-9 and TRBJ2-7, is DTGVSQNPRHKITKRGQNVTFRCDPISEHNRLYWYRQTLGQGPEFLTYFQNEAQLEKSRLLSDRFSAERPKGSFSTLEIQRTEQGDSAMYLCASSAEGQLYEQYFGPGTRLTVT.

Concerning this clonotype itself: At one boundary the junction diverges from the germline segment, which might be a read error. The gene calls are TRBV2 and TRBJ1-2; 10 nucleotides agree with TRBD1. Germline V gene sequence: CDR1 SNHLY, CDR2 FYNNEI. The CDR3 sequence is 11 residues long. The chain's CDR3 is CAISEGQGDTF. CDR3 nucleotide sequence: TGTGCCATCAGTGAAGGACAGGGGGACACCTTC.

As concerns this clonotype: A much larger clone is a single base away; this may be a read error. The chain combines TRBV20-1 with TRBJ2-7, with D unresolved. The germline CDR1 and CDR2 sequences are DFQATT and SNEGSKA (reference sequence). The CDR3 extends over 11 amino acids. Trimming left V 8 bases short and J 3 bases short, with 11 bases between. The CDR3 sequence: CSTTLIYEQYF. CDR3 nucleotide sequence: TGCAGTACCACATTAATCTACGAGCAGTACTTC.

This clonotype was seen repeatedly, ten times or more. As DNA, the CDR3 is TGCGCCAGCAGCCAGGGTCGGAGCGAGCAGTACTTC. This translates into CASSQGRSEQYF. The chain is built from TRBV4-3 and TRBJ2-7, with D hard to call. Germline V gene sequence: CDR1 LGHNA, CDR2 YSLEER. The CDR3 has 12 amino acids. With 3 bases removed from V and 6 bases from J, the gap between germline ends came to 9 bases.

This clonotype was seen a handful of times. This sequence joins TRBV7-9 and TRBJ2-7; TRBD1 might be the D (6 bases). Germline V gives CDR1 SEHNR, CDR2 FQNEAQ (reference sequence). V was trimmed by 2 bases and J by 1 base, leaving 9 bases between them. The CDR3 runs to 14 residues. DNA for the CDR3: TGTGCCAGCAGCTTACAGGGGACATCCTACGAGCAGTACTTC. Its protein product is CASSLQGTSYEQYF.

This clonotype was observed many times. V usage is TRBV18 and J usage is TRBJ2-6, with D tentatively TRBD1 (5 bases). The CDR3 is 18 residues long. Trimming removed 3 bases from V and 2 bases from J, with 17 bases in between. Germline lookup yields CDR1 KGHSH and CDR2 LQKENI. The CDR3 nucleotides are TGTGCCAGCTCACCGTCGACAGTCCATTGGGCTGGGGCCAACGTCCTGACTTTC. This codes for CASSPSTVHWAGANVLTF.